One and the same sample provided the 23 T cell receptor beta chains below, sequenced in a study of blood T cells in healthy people across ages. A sample-barcoded 5' primer and a J-beta primer mix were used in a second PCR of roughly 7 to 11 cycles. Each CDR3 protein gets one entry after TCRdb re-called the 5' RACE reads with MiXCR. The sample gives under 1,000,000 distinct CDR3 sequences, around 45% of which show up once; 15% to 20% is in the top ten. Sample: blood. The receptors were gathered from a man older than 75 in good health.

The chain couples TRBV20-1 to TRBJ1-1, with no clear D. V was trimmed by 0 bases and J by 11 bases, leaving 19 bases between them. From germline, CDR1 is DFQATT and CDR2 SNEGSKA (reference sequence). The CDR3 has 14 residues. The CDR3 DNA follows: TGCAGTGCTAGAGATCGGGAGAAGAGGAGCAGGGCTTTCTTT. This encodes CSARDREKRSRAFF.

This chain joins TRBV7-9 and TRBJ1-1, with D possibly being TRBD1 (5 bases). Trimming took 2 bases from V and 0 from J, leaving 10 bases between them. Germline CDR1 reads SEHNR; CDR2 reads FQNEAQ (reference sequence). The length of the CDR3 is 15 residues. DNA for the CDR3: TGTGCCAGCAGCTTAATTTCAGGGATGAACACTGAAGCTTTCTTT. This gives the protein CASSLISGMNTEAFF.

The sample holds a few counts of this clonotype. The genes are TRBV5-1 and TRBJ2-1; D is unresolved. Per germline, CDR1 SGHRS and CDR2 YFSETQ. Trimming cost V 6 bases and J 6 bases, with 16 bases left between them. CDR3 length equals 14 residues. CDR3 loop: CASTPGPPGNEQFF. Written as DNA, the CDR3 is TGCGCCAGCACGCCCGGGCCCCCGGGCAATGAGCAGTTCTTC.

This clonotype was observed once. Its ends do not fully match the called genes, so a read error is possible. The chain recombines TRBV20-1 with TRBJ1-1; 8 bases are shared with TRBD1. CDR1 is DFQATT, CDR2 SNEGSKA, per germline (reference sequence). The CDR3 consists of 15 residues. In DNA form, the CDR3 reads TGCAGTGCTCCTCGACAGGGGAACATGAACACTGAGGCTTTCTTT. Encoded protein: CSAPRQGNMNTEAFF.

The DNA of the CDR3 is TGTGCCAGCAGCCATAATCAGGGGGTAAATGAGCAGTTCTTC. Its translation: CASSHNQGVNEQFF. The gene calls are TRBV14 and TRBJ2-1, with 7 bases that match TRBD1. V was clipped by 3 bases and J by 7 bases; unmatched bases: 6. Germline V gives CDR1 SGHDN, CDR2 FVKESK. There are 14 residues in the CDR3.

In nucleotides, the CDR3 is TGTGCCAGCAGCCGCGGAGTGACGACAGGGGGCGAGGAGACCCAGTACTTC. Residues: CASSRGVTTGGEETQYF. The gene calls are TRBV6-1 and TRBJ2-5; TRBD1 agrees at 10 bases. Trimming cost V 6 bases and J 5 bases; bases outside gene matches: 15. This CDR3 is built from 17 residues. Per the germline V gene, CDR1 is MNHNS and CDR2 is SASEGT.

The chain combines TRBV6-6 with TRBJ2-3; 8 bases line up with TRBD2. CDR3 size: 16 residues. CDR1 and CDR2 from the germline V gene are MNHNY and SVGAGI (reference sequence). J gave up 3 bases and V 3 bases, and 8 bases lay outside the gene matches. The CDR3 sequence is CASSYVAGGSTDTQYF. The CDR3 DNA sequence: TGTGCCAGCAGTTATGTTGCGGGAGGTAGTACAGATACGCAGTATTTT.

This clonotype has a handful of counts. This sequence joins TRBV5-1 and TRBJ2-3; D unclear. Looked up from germline, CDR1 is SGHRS and CDR2 is YFSETQ. The CDR3 has 15 amino acids. With 4 bases removed from V and 9 bases from J, the gap between germline ends came to 21 bases. The CDR3 DNA follows: TGCGCCAGCAGCAGAGATTACCCATCCCCAGGCACGCAGTATTTT. It codes for CASSRDYPSPGTQYF.

The J gene is TRBJ1-3, the V gene TRBV30; 7 bases match TRBD1. J gave up 2 bases and V 5 bases, and 6 bases lay outside the gene matches. CDR1 GTSNPN and CDR2 SVGIG come from the germline V gene (reference sequence). There are 14 residues in the CDR3. The CDR3 protein is CAWVGTVAGNTIYF. CDR3 DNA: TGTGCCTGGGTAGGGACAGTGGCTGGAAACACCATATATTTT.

This clonotype was counted between two and nine times. The rearrangement joins TRBV7-9 to TRBJ2-3; no firm D call. Trimming pared 3 bases from V and 0 bases from J, leaving 16 bases between. Germline CDR1 reads SEHNR; CDR2 reads FQNEAQ (reference sequence). This CDR3 is built from 17 residues. The CDR3 region has the DNA TGTGCCAGCAGCTTTCAGAGGACCGCCACGAGCACAGATACGCAGTATTTT. Translation gives CASSFQRTATSTDTQYF.

V is TRBV10-3 and J is TRBJ2-1; 8 bases are a match to TRBD2. Germline CDR1 and CDR2: ENHRY and SYGVKD. There are 14 residues in the CDR3. J gave up 5 bases and V 7 bases, and 7 bases lay outside the gene matches. Written as DNA, the CDR3 is TGTGCCATCACCGCGACTAGCGTAAACAATGAGCAGTTCTTC. This codes for CAITATSVNNEQFF.

The chain joins TRBV9 to TRBJ2-7; 7 bases are shared with TRBD1. This CDR3 spans 14 amino acids. Germline values: CDR1 SGDLS, CDR2 YYNGEE. V was clipped by 3 bases and J by 0 bases; unmatched bases: 3. The CDR3 DNA sequence: TGTGCCAGCAGCGCGGGACAGCACTCCTACGAGCAGTACTTC. It codes for CASSAGQHSYEQYF.

The table lists this clonotype with many counts. This chain links TRBV7-9 with TRBJ2-7; D is uncertain. The V end lost 3 bases, the J end lost 0 bases, and 9 bases lay between the germline ends. This CDR3 region has 14 residues. Germline values: CDR1 SEHNR, CDR2 FQNEAQ (reference sequence). CDR3 residues: CASSFHTTSYEQYF. The CDR3 nucleotides read TGTGCCAGCAGCTTTCACACTACCTCCTACGAGCAGTACTTC.

This chain links TRBV12-5 with TRBJ2-1, with D unclear. The CDR3 contains 13 residues. The germline V gene encodes CDR1 LGHNT and CDR2 FRNRAP. V was pared by 2 bases and J by 5 bases, with 7 bases between. The CDR3 is CASGLTLDNEQFF. DNA for the CDR3: TGTGCTAGTGGTTTGACGCTGGACAATGAGCAGTTCTTC.

This clonotype has only a few counts. V usage is TRBV7-9 and J usage is TRBJ2-7; D is possibly TRBD2 (6 bases). CDR1 and CDR2 (germline): SEHNR, FQNEAQ (reference sequence). The CDR3 covers 17 residues. Deletions cut 1 base from V and 2 bases from J, with 18 bases between. CDR3 in amino acids: CASSLVGGTSSTYEQYF. The CDR3 bases are TGTGCCAGCAGCTTAGTGGGAGGTACGTCGAGTACCTACGAGCAGTACTTC.

This clonotype was observed many times. The V and J genes are TRBV7-2 and TRBJ2-1; 7 positions agree with TRBD2. The CDR3 totals 14 residues. The V gene's germline CDR1 is SGHTA and CDR2 FQGNSA. Unmatched junction bases numbered 10, after V lost 5 bases and J lost 9 bases. In nucleotides, the CDR3 is TGTGCCAGCAGCCCGGCTCGACTAGCTAGTGAGCAGTTCTTC. This gives the protein CASSPARLASEQFF.

This clonotype was observed many times. This chain uses TRBV20-1 with TRBJ2-4; TRBD2 aligns across 7 bases. The CDR3 runs to 15 residues. From germline, CDR1 is DFQATT and CDR2 SNEGSKA (reference sequence). The V segment lost 5 bases and the J segment 0 bases; nucleotides outside the gene matches: 7. The CDR3: CSASPLAGAKNIQYF. As DNA, the CDR3 is TGCAGTGCTTCCCCCTTAGCGGGAGCCAAAAACATTCAGTACTTC.

This clonotype has just a few counts. The CDR3 spells CASSAQGQGIQETQYF. As DNA, the CDR3 is TGTGCCAGTAGTGCTCAGGGACAGGGAATTCAAGAGACCCAGTACTTC. The V and J genes are TRBV19 and TRBJ2-5; 9 bases agree with TRBD1. V lost 5 bases to trimming and J lost 2 bases; unmatched junction nucleotides: 9. This CDR3 is 16 amino acids long. CDR1 is LNHDA and CDR2 is SQIVND in the germline V gene (reference sequence).

The table lists this clonotype with a few counts. The J gene is TRBJ2-3, the V gene TRBV5-1; the match to TRBD2 covers 7 bases. The CDR3 sequence is 15 residues long. The J segment lost 1 base and the V segment lost 4 bases, leaving 6 bases of the junction unmatched. Germline CDR1 reads SGHRS; CDR2 reads YFSETQ. In nucleotides, the CDR3 is TGCGCCAGCAGCCCACGGGCGGGAGGCACAGATACGCAGTATTTT. Protein: CASSPRAGGTDTQYF.

A single count supports this clonotype. The chain has TRBV28 and TRBJ2-7; 10 nucleotides align to TRBD2. With V trimmed by 4 bases and J by 5 bases, 11 bases remained unmatched. This CDR3 is built from 16 residues. CDR1 is MDHEN, CDR2 SYDVKM, per germline. The CDR3 loop is CASSSPGSGGSNEQYF. CDR3 nucleotide sequence: TGTGCCAGCAGTTCCCCGGGTAGCGGGGGGTCGAACGAGCAGTACTTC. Based on the CDR3 plus reference TRBV28 and TRBJ2-7, the full variable domain is DVKVTQSSRYLVKRTGEKVFLECVQDMDHENMFWYRQDPGLGLRLIYFSYDVKMKEKGDIPEGYSVSREKKERFSLILESASTNQTSMYLCASSSPGSGGSNEQYFGPGTRLTVT.

With respect to this clonotype: A much larger clone differs from this one at a single base, so this may be a read error. CDR3 residues: CASSLEVVTQFF. As DNA, the CDR3 is TGTGCCAGCAGTTTAGAGGTTGTGACCCAGTTCTTC. The chain joins TRBV12-3 or TRBV12-4 to TRBJ2-1; D unresolved. V was trimmed by 1 base and J by 13 bases, leaving 11 bases between them. The CDR3 has 12 amino acids.

V usage is TRBV9 and J usage is TRBJ2-3; weak D call: TRBD2 (7 bases). The CDR3 totals 16 residues. Trimming removed 0 bases from V and 2 bases from J, with 13 bases in between. Germline-derived CDR1 and CDR2 are SGDLS and YYNGEE. CDR3: CASSVGSGGFTDTQYF. The DNA for the CDR3 is TGTGCCAGCAGCGTAGGGTCGGGGGGCTTCACAGATACGCAGTATTTT.

For this clonotype: A much larger clone differs from this one at a single base, so this may be a read error. The V and J genes are TRBV7-8 and TRBJ2-1; D not resolved. The CDR3 extends over 13 amino acids. Germline V lookup: CDR1 SGHVS, CDR2 FQNEAQ. CDR3 DNA: TGTGCCAGCAGCTTAGCAGGGATCAATGGGCAGTTCTTC. Translation gives CASSLAGINGQFF.